Given below is one TCR beta chain in context. Its antigen is not identified. The data were taken from a study of breast tumors, draining lymph nodes, adjacent tissues. Study observations and caveats: Data only fit, rather than demonstrated, lymph node origin of most tumor T cells. Tumor repertoires ranked between lymph nodes and nontumor tissue in diversity, with V and J gene preferences.

Breast cancer patients provided tissue from their axillary draining lymph nodes. TCRdb reprocessed the multiplex PCR reads with MiXCR, giving one entry per CDR3 protein. The sample has about 230,000 distinct CDR3 sequences, about 30% seen once. CDR1 is MNHEY, CDR2 SVGEGT, per germline. Losses at the gene ends were 7 bases for V and 7 bases for J; bases not matched to a gene: 9. The length of the CDR3 is 14 residues. The J gene is TRBJ1-4, the V gene TRBV6-2 or TRBV6-3; 7 bases fit TRBD1. This TCR was recovered from a female donor with breast cancer. Some clones in this sample may be carry-over from other donors' samples. Sequencing used axillary lymph node tissue. The CDR3 sequence is CASMATGAREKLFF. DNA for the CDR3: TGTGCCAGCATGGCTACAGGGGCTCGTGAAAAACTGTTTTTT.